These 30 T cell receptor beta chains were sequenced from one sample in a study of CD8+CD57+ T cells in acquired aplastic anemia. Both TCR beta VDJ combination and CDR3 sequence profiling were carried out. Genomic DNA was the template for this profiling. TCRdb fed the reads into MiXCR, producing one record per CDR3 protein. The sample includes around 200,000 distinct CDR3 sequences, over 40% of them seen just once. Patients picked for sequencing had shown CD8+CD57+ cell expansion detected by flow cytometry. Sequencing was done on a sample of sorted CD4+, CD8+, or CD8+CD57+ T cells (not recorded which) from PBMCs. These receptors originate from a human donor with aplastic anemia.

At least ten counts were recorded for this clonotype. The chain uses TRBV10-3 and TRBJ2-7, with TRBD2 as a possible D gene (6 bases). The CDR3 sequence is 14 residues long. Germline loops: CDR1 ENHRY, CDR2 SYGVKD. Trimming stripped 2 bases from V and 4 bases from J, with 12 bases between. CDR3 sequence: CAISEPPGVYEQYF. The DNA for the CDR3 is TGTGCCATCAGTGAGCCCCCGGGGGTATACGAGCAGTACTTC.

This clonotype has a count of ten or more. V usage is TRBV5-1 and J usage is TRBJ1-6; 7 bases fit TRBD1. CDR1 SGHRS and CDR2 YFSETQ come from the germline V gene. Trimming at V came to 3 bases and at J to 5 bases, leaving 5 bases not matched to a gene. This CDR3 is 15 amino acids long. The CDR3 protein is CASSSPGTDNSPLHF. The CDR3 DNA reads TGCGCCAGCAGCTCTCCCGGGACAGATAATTCACCCCTCCACTTT.

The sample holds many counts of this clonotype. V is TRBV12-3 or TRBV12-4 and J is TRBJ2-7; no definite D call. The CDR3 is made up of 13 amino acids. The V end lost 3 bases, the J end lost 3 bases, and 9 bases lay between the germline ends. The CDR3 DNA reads TGTGCCAGCAGTTTGAGCCCAAACTACGAGCAGTACTTC. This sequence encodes CASSLSPNYEQYF.

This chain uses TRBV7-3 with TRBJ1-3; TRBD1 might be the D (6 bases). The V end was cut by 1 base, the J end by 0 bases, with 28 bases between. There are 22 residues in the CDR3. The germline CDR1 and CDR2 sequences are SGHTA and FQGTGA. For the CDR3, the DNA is TGTGCCAGCAGCTTAAAATCCGCTCCCGGGACGGGGGCCTCGGGCTCTGGAAACACCATATATTTT. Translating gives CASSLKSAPGTGASGSGNTIYF.

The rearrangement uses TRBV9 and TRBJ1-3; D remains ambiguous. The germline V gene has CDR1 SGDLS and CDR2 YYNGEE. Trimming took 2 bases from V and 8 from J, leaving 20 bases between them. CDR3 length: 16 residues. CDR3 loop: CASSVSGGGQLDTIYF. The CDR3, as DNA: TGTGCCAGCAGCGTCAGCGGTGGCGGGCAACTGGACACCATATATTTT.

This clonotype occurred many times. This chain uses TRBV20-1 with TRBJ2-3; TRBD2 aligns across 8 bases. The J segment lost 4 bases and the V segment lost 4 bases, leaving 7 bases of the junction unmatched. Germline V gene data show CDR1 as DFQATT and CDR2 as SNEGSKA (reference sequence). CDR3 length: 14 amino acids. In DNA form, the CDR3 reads TGCAGTGCTACTAAAGGACTAGCACCAGATACGCAGTATTTT. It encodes CSATKGLAPDTQYF.

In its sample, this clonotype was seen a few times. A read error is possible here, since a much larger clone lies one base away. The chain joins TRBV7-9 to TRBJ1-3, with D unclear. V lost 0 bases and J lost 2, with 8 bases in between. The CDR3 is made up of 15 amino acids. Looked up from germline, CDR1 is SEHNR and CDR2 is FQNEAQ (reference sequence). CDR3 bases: TGTGCCAGCAGCTTAGCAGGGAGCACTGGAAACACCATATATTTT. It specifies CASSLAGSTGNTIYF.

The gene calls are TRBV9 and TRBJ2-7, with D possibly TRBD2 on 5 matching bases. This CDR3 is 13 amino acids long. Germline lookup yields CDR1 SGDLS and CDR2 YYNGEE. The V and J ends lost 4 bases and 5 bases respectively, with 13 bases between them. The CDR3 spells CASSFSGRHEQYF. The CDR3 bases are TGTGCCAGCAGCTTCAGCGGCAGGCACGAGCAGTACTTC.

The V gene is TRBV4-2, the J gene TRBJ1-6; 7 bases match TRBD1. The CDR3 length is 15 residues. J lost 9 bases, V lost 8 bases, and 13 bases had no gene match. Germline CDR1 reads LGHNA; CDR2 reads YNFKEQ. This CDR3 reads CASGIPTGKGSPLHF. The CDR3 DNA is TGTGCCAGCGGCATCCCGACAGGGAAAGGTTCACCCCTCCACTTT.

The CDR3: CASSQGRVREQYF. The DNA for the CDR3 is TGCGCCAGCAGCCAGGGCAGGGTACGCGAGCAGTACTTC. The genes are TRBV4-1 and TRBJ2-7; D possibly corresponds to TRBD1 (5 bases). The CDR3 contains 13 residues. The germline V and J ends were trimmed by 3 bases and 6 bases, with 12 bases remaining between them. CDR1 and CDR2 from the germline V gene are MGHRA and YSYEKL.

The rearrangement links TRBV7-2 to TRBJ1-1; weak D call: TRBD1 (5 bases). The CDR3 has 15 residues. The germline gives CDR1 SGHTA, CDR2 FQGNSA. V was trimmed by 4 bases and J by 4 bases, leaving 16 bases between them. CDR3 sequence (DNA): TGTGCCAGCAGCTCTCAGGGAATGCTAGTCACTGAAGCTTTCTTT. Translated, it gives CASSSQGMLVTEAFF.

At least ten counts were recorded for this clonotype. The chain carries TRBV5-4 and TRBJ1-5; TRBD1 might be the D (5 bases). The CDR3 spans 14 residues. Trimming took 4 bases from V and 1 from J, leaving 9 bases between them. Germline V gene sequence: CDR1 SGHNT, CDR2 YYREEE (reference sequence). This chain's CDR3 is CASSRDRSNQPQHF. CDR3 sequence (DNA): TGTGCCAGCAGCCGAGACAGAAGCAATCAGCCCCAGCATTTT.

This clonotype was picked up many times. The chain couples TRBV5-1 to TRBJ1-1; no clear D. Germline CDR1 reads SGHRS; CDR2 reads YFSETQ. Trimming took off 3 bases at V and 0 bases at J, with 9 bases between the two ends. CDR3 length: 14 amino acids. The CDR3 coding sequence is TGCGCCAGCAGCTCTTACGGGGTGAACACTGAAGCTTTCTTT. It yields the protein CASSSYGVNTEAFF.

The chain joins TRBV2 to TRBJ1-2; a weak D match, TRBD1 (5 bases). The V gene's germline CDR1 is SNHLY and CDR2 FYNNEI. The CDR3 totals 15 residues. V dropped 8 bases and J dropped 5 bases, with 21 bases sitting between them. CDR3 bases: TGTGCCAGCCCCGTGACAGCACCCCCGAGGTATGGCTACACCTTC. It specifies CASPVTAPPRYGYTF.

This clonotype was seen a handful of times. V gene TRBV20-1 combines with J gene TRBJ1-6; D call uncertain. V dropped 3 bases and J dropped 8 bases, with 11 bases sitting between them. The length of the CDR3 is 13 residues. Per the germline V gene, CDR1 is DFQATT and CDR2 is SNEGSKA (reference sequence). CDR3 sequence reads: CSARTAADSPLHF. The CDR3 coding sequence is TGCAGTGCTAGGACCGCGGCAGATTCACCCCTCCACTTT.

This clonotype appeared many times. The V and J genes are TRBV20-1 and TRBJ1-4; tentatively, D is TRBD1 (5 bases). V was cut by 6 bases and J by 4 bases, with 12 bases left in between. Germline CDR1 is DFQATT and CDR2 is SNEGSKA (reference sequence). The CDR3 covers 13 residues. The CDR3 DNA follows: TGCAGTGCCCTCAGGGCTGATAATGAAAAACTGTTTTTT. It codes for CSALRADNEKLFF.

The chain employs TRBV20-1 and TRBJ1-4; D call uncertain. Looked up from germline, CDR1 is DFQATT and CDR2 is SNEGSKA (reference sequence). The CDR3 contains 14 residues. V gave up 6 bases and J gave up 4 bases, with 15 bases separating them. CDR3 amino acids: CSAFPSIGNEKLFF. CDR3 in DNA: TGCAGTGCGTTCCCGAGTATTGGTAATGAAAAACTGTTTTTT.

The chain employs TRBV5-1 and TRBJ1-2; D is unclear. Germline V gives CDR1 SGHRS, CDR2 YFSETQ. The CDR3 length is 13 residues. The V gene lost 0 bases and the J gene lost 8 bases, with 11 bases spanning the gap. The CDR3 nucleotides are TGCGCCAGCAGCTTGGATGTGGGCTTCGGCTACACCTTC. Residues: CASSLDVGFGYTF.

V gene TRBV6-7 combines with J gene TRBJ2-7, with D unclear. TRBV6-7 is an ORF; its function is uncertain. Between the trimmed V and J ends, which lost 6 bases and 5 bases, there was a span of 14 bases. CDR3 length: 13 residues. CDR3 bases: TGTGCCAGCAGCCAGGATTCTTGGAACGAGCAGTACTTC. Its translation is CASSQDSWNEQYF.

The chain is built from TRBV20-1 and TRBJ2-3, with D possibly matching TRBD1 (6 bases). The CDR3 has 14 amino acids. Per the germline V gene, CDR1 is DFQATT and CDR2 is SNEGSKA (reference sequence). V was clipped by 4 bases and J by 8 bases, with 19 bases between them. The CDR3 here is CSAISLQGSSTQYF. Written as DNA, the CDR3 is TGCAGTGCTATATCACTACAGGGTTCTAGTACGCAGTATTTT.

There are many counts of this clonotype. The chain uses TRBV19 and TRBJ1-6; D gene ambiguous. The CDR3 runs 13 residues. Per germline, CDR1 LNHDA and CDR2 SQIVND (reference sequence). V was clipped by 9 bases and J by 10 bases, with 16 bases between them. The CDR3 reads CASQSFGDSPLHF. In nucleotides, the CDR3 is TGTGCCAGCCAATCTTTCGGAGACTCACCCCTCCACTTT.

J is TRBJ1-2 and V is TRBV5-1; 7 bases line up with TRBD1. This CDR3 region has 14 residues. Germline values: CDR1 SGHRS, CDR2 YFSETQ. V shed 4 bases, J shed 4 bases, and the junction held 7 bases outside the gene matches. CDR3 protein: CASSRRTGRYGYTF. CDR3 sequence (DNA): TGCGCCAGCAGCCGCAGGACAGGACGCTATGGCTACACCTTC.

In nucleotides, the CDR3 is TGTGCCATCAGCGCCCGACTAGCGGGAGGGCCGGTCGGGGAGCTGTTTTTT. It translates to CAISARLAGGPVGELFF. The rearrangement links TRBV10-3 to TRBJ2-2, with 14 positions matching TRBD2. The junction had 10 bases not matched to a gene; V was cut back by 6 bases and J by 7 bases. CDR1 and CDR2 (germline): ENHRY, SYGVKD. This CDR3 region has 17 residues.

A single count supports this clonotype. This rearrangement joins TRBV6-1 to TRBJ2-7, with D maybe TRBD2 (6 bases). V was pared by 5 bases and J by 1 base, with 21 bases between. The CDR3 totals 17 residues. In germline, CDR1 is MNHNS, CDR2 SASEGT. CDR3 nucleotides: TGTGCCAGCAGTAAAAATACCGGGACTGCCTTTTCCTACGAGCAGTACTTC. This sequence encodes CASSKNTGTAFSYEQYF.

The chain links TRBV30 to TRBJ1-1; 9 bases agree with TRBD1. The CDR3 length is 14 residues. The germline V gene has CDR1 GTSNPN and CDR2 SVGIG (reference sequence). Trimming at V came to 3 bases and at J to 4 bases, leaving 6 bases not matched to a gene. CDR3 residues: CAWRRTGESTEAFF. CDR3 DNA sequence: TGTGCCTGGAGGAGGACAGGGGAGAGCACTGAAGCTTTCTTT.

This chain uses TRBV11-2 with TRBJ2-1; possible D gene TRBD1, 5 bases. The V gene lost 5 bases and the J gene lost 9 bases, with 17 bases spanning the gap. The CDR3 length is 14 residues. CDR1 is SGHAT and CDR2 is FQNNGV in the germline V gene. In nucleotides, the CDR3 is TGTGCCAGCAGCACCACCAGGGATGAGGCTGAGCAGTTCTTC. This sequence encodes CASSTTRDEAEQFF.

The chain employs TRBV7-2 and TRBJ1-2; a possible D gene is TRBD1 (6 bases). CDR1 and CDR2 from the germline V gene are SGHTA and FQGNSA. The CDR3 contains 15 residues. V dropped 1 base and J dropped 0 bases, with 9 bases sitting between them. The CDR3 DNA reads TGTGCCAGCAGCTTAGTCGGGGGCACTAACTATGGCTACACCTTC. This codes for CASSLVGGTNYGYTF.

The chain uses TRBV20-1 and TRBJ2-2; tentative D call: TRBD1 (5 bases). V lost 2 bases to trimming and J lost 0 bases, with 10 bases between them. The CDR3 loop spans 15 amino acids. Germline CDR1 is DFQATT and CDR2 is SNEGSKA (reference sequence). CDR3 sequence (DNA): TGCAGTGCTAGAAGGCAGGGATCGAACACCGGGGAGCTGTTTTTT. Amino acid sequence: CSARRQGSNTGELFF.

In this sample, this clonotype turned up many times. CDR3 region: CASSEGGRAAETQYF. The CDR3 region has the DNA TGTGCCAGTAGTGAGGGAGGCAGGGCGGCGGAGACCCAGTACTTC. The chain recombines TRBV19 with TRBJ2-5, with D maybe TRBD2 (6 bases). The CDR3 is 15 amino acids. Germline values: CDR1 LNHDA, CDR2 SQIVND (reference sequence). Trimming took off 5 bases at V and 5 bases at J, with 18 bases between the two ends. Looking up the rest from reference TRBV19 and TRBJ2-5 gives the full variable domain: DGGITQSPKYLFRKEGQNVTLSCEQNLNHDAMYWYRQDPGQGLRLIYYSQIVNDFQKGDIAEGYSVSREKKESFPLTVTSAQKNPTAFYLCASSEGGRAAETQYFGPGTRLLVL.

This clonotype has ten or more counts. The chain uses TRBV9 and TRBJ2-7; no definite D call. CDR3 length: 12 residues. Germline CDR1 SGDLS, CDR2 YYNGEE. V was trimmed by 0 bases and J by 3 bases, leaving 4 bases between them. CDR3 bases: TGTGCCAGCAGCGTAGACAACTACGAGCAGTACTTC. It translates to CASSVDNYEQYF.